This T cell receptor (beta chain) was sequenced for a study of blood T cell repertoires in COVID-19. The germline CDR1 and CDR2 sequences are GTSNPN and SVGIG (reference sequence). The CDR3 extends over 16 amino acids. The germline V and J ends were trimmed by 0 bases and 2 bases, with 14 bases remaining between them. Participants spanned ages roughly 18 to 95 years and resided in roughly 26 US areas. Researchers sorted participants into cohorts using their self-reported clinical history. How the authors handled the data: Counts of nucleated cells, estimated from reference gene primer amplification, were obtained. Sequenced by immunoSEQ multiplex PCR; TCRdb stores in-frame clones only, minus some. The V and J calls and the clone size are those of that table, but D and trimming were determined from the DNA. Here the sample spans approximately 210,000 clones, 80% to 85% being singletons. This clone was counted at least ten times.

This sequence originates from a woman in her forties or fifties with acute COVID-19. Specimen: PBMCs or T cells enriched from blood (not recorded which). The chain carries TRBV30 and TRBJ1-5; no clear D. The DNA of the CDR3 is TGTGCCTGGAGTGTATATGGAGAGGTAGGCAATCAGCCCCAGCATTTT. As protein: CAWSVYGEVGNQPQHF.